These 22 T cell receptor beta chains were sequenced from one sample in a study of CD8+CD57+ T cells in acquired aplastic anemia. It was genomic DNA that served as the template for profiling TCR beta VDJ and CDR3. TCRdb ran MiXCR on the reads and lists one entry per CDR3 protein. The sample yields approximately 250,000 distinct CDR3 sequences, approximately 86% seen once. The sequenced patients had an expansion of CD8+CD57+ cells seen by flow cytometry. Sequencing was done on a sample of sorted CD4+, CD8+, or CD8+CD57+ T cells (not recorded which) from PBMCs. The receptors come from a human donor with aplastic anemia.

This clonotype was counted ten times or more. The chain combines TRBV20-1 with TRBJ1-1, with D maybe TRBD1 (5 bases). Germline CDR1 and CDR2: DFQATT and SNEGSKA (reference sequence). Trimming removed 1 base at V and 0 bases at J, with 9 bases between. The CDR3 totals 14 residues. CDR3: CSARVRGLNTEAFF. In DNA form, the CDR3 reads TGCAGTGCTAGAGTTAGGGGATTGAACACTGAAGCTTTCTTT.

The V and J genes are TRBV19 and TRBJ2-3, with TRBD2 matching 8 bases. The V gene's germline CDR1 is LNHDA and CDR2 SQIVND (reference sequence). CDR3 length: 16 residues. V dropped 4 bases and J dropped 4; count of bases not matched to a gene: 10. CDR3 protein: CASSTQTSAVADTQYF. The DNA for the CDR3 is TGTGCCAGTAGTACCCAGACTAGCGCGGTTGCAGATACGCAGTATTTT.

Comments on this clonotype: One end of the junction varies from germline; a read error may be responsible. The rearrangement uses TRBV2 and TRBJ2-4; D is possibly TRBD2 (7 bases). Germline-derived CDR1 and CDR2 are SNHLY and FYNNEI. This CDR3 comprises 12 residues. Written as DNA, the CDR3 is TGTGCCAGCGGGGGAGGGGGGACCATTCAGCAGTTC. It specifies CASGGGGTIQQF.

The V and J genes are TRBV4-2 and TRBJ2-1; 11 positions match TRBD2. The CDR3 has 15 amino acids. Germline-derived CDR1 and CDR2 are LGHNA and YNFKEQ. V trimming: 10 bases; J trimming: 8 bases; junction bases outside the gene matches: 13. Here the CDR3 reads CATTVGTSGIDEQFF. The CDR3 DNA reads as TGTGCCACCACCGTGGGGACTAGCGGCATAGATGAGCAGTTCTTC.

Points on this clonotype: The junction and the germline gene differ at one end; a read error may be behind it. The chain uses TRBV7-9 and TRBJ2-5; D is undetermined. This CDR3 has 14 amino acids. The germline gives CDR1 SEHNR, CDR2 FQNEAQ (reference sequence). The CDR3 protein is CASSFVAEQTYEQF. Here the CDR3 DNA reads TGTGCCAGCAGCTTCGTCGCGGAGCAGACCTACGAGCAGTTC.

Concerning this clonotype itself: A read error may account for a junction end that differs from germline. The J gene is TRBJ2-7, the V gene TRBV19; 7 positions agree with TRBD2. Looked up from germline, CDR1 is LNHDA and CDR2 is SQIVND (reference sequence). The CDR3 consists of 14 residues. CDR3 protein: CASSIASGDYNEQF. The CDR3 DNA reads as TGTGCCAGTAGTATAGCTAGCGGAGACTACAATGAGCAGTTC. Full variable domain (rest looked up from reference TRBV19 and TRBJ2-7): DGGITQSPKYLFRKEGQNVTLSCEQNLNHDAMYWYRQDPGQGLRLIYYSQIVNDFQKGDIAEGYSVSREKKESFPLTVTSAQKNPTAFYLCASSIASGDYNEQFGPGTRLTVT.

This chain uses TRBV13 with TRBJ2-5; perhaps TRBD1 as D (7 bases). With 3 bases removed from V and 5 bases from J, the gap between germline ends came to 13 bases. The germline V gene has CDR1 PRHDT and CDR2 FYEKMQ (reference sequence). This CDR3 contains 14 residues. This chain's CDR3 is CASSLEGATETQYF. In nucleotides, the CDR3 is TGTGCCAGCAGCTTGGAGGGGGCTACGGAGACCCAGTACTTC.

Turning to this clonotype: The junction shows a germline mismatch at one end, possibly a read error. This chain connects TRBV7-8 to TRBJ2-2; D tentatively reads TRBD1 or TRBD2 (6 bases each). This CDR3 has 14 amino acids. CDR1 SGHVS and CDR2 FQNEAQ come from the germline V gene. This CDR3 reads CASSLALEGGYVYF. The CDR3 DNA reads as TGTGCCAGCAGCTTAGCGCTGGAGGGGGGCTATGTCTACTTT.

About this clonotype itself: A junction end diverges from the germline sequence, so it may reflect a read error. This chain joins TRBV11-3 and TRBJ2-3; no clear D. Germline CDR1 and CDR2: SGHNT and YENEEA. The CDR3 loop spans 14 amino acids. As DNA, the CDR3 is TGCGCCAGCAGCCAAGGCCTTGCAGCCGATACGCAGTATTTT. Translating it yields CASSQGLAADTQYF.

Regarding this clonotype: The junction does not match germline at one end; this may be a read error. The genes are TRBV5-4 and TRBJ1-6, with a tentative D call TRBD1 (5 bases). This CDR3 is built from 15 residues. Looked up from germline, CDR1 is SGHNT and CDR2 is YYREEE (reference sequence). The CDR3 sequence is CASSLGGDYNSPLHF. In nucleotides, the CDR3 is TGTGCCAGCAGCTTGGGGGGCGACTATAATTCACCCCTCCACTTC. The variable domain in full, with the rest retrieved from reference TRBV5-4 and TRBJ1-6, is ETGVTQSPTHLIKTRGQQVTLRCSSQSGHNTVSWYQQALGQGPQFIFQYYREEENGRGNFPPRFSGLQFPNYSSELNVNALELDDSALYLCASSLGGDYNSPLHFGNGTRLTVT.

As concerns this clonotype: At one of its ends the junction is not consistent with the germline gene, which may arise from a read error. V usage is TRBV7-8 and J usage is TRBJ2-7; TRBD1 aligns across 7 bases. The CDR3 consists of 14 residues. Germline V gene sequence: CDR1 SGHVS, CDR2 FQNEAQ. In nucleotides, the CDR3 is TGTGCCAGCAGCCTAGGCAGGGGGACATACGAGCACTACTTC. Translating it yields CASSLGRGTYEHYF.

This chain uses TRBV7-9 with TRBJ2-7, with D possibly TRBD1 on 6 matching bases. CDR3 length equals 15 residues. Germline values: CDR1 SEHNR, CDR2 FQNEAQ (reference sequence). The V and J ends lost 1 base and 5 bases respectively, with 15 bases between them. CDR3 in DNA: TGTGCCAGCAGCTTAGATCTGACAGGAGCAAACGAGCAGTACTTC. As protein: CASSLDLTGANEQYF.

The chain links TRBV5-5 to TRBJ2-5; TRBD2 agrees at 9 bases. CDR1 is SGHKS and CDR2 is YYEKEE in the germline V gene (reference sequence). J was trimmed by 4 bases and V by 2 bases; bases with no gene match: 9. The CDR3 extends over 16 amino acids. The CDR3 nucleotides are TGTGCCAGCAGCTTCGACAGGGCGGGGGGGTTAGAGACCCAGTACTTC. It is translated as CASSFDRAGGLETQYF.

Note on this clonotype: Compared with germline, one end of the junction differs, possibly owing to a read error. The genes are TRBV7-8 and TRBJ2-1; D gene unclear. The length of the CDR3 is 15 residues. The germline V gene encodes CDR1 SGHVS and CDR2 FQNEAQ. CDR3 in amino acids: CASSVYQSPYNEQFF. CDR3 bases: TGTGCCAGCAGCGTATACCAGAGCCCCTATAATGAGCAGTTCTTC.

The CDR3, as DNA: TGTGCCAGCAGCTTGGGCCGGGGGGCGGGCGAGCAGTACACCTTC. Translation: CASSLGRGAGEQYTF. The rearrangement joins TRBV7-2 to TRBJ1-2, with TRBD1 as a possible D gene (6 bases). Trimming took 3 bases from V and 11 from J, leaving 22 bases between them. The CDR3 runs to 15 residues. CDR1 SGHTA and CDR2 FQGNSA come from the germline V gene.

The CDR3 DNA reads as TGTGCCAGCAGCCCCCGGCAGGGATCACGACTAGCGGGGTACACCGGGGAGCTGTTTTTT. It specifies CASSPRQGSRLAGYTGELFF. The gene calls are TRBV7-9 and TRBJ2-2; 11 nucleotides align to TRBD2. Germline V gene lookup returns CDR1 SEHNR and CDR2 FQNEAQ (reference sequence). The CDR3 runs 20 residues. J gave up 3 bases and V 5 bases, and 17 bases lay outside the gene matches.

Comments on this clonotype: Without the conserved terminal phenylalanine or tryptophan, this CDR3 likely stems from a read error. It is unclear where the CDR3 begins or ends on the DNA, so no DNA is shown, and the CDR3 is as TCRdb lists it. The gene calls are TRBV7-9 and TRBJ2-3. The germline V gene encodes CDR1 SEHNR and CDR2 FQNEAQ (reference sequence). The CDR3 totals 13 residues, both ends included. CDR3 amino acids: CASGFQRTETHDD.

The chain links TRBV9 to TRBJ1-1; 8 positions match TRBD1. Trimming took 4 bases from V and 12 from J; bases not matched to a gene: 17. Germline lookup yields CDR1 SGDLS and CDR2 YYNGEE. The CDR3 contains 15 residues. The CDR3 loop is CASSLTRQGRPSTFF. CDR3 in DNA: TGTGCCAGCAGCCTAACCCGACAGGGGAGACCCAGTACTTTCTTT.

The chain couples TRBV7-3 to TRBJ2-5; no clear D gene. The CDR3 is made up of 13 amino acids. Germline lookup yields CDR1 SGHTA and CDR2 FQGTGA. V shed 6 bases and J shed 4 bases, with 12 bases lying between them. CDR3 sequence (DNA): TGTGCCAGCAGTTCCCGCGCCGGAGAGACCCAGTACTTC. Amino acid sequence: CASSSRAGETQYF.

As regards this clonotype: The germline gene is not matched at one end of the junction; a read error may be the cause. V and J are TRBV9 and TRBJ2-5; maybe TRBD1 (6 bases). Germline lookup yields CDR1 SGDLS and CDR2 YYNGEE. The CDR3 is 14 amino acids. The CDR3 nucleotides are TGTGCCACCAGCAGGGGCTACCGCCAAGGGACCCAGTACTTC. Its protein product is CATSRGYRQGTQYF.

V and J are TRBV7-9 and TRBJ2-3; no firm D call. The length of the CDR3 is 14 residues. Germline assignment: CDR1 SEHNR and CDR2 FQNEAQ (reference sequence). V gave up 5 bases and J gave up 6 bases, with 15 bases separating them. CDR3 loop: CASSLPEGPDTQYF. For the CDR3, the DNA is TGTGCCAGCAGCCTACCGGAAGGCCCCGATACGCAGTATTTT.

This chain links TRBV7-6 with TRBJ2-7; no clear D gene. V dropped 0 bases and J dropped 5 bases, with 14 bases sitting between them. The germline V gene encodes CDR1 SGHVS and CDR2 FNYEAQ. The CDR3 runs 15 residues. The CDR3 region has the DNA TGTGCCAGCAGCTTAGCGTCACCCGACACTCACGAGCAGTACTTC. Translated: CASSLASPDTHEQYF.